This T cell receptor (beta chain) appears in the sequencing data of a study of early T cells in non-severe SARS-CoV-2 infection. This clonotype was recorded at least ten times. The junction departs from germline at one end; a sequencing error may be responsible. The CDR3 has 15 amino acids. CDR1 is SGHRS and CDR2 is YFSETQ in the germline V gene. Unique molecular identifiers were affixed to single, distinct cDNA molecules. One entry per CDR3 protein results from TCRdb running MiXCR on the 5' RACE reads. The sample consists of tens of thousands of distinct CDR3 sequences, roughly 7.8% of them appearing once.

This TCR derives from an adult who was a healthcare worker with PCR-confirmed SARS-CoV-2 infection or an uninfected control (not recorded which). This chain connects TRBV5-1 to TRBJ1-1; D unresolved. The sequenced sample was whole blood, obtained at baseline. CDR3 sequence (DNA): TGCGCCAGCAACTTGGAGTCGTTGTTTGGCACTGAAGCTTTCTTT. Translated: CASNLESLFGTEAFF.